What follows describes a single T cell receptor beta chain. Its antigen is undetermined. The data originate from a study of T cell repertoires and HLA-DP antigens. Study overall: Alloantigens: one with one groove difference and one with under eleven differences versus self. Average DNA input: approximately 230 ng for CD137+CD4+ sorts, roughly 1,100 ng pre-culture.

Assay used: immunoSEQ multiplex PCR; TCRdb lists only in-frame clones, some missing. The repertoire consists of about 73,000 clones, with about four fifths occurring once and the leading ten covering around 1.4%. Untouched CD4+ T cells were isolated by negative selection, averaging about 98% purity. The germline V gene encodes CDR1 SGHRS and CDR2 YFSETQ. This CDR3 has 16 residues. The V and J ends lost 0 bases and 7 bases, in that order; junction bases with no gene match: 9. This chain links TRBV5-1 with TRBJ2-2; the match to TRBD2 covers 7 bases. What was sequenced was CD4+ T cells from PBMCs. The receptor was isolated from a man aged 60 to 69 in good health and CMV-seronegative. The CDR3 here is CASSLAGGSQGGELFF. CDR3 DNA: TGCGCCAGCAGCTTGGCCGGGGGGAGCCAAGGCGGGGAGCTGTTTTTT.